This T cell receptor beta chain was identified in a study of blood T cells in healthy people across ages. Study-wide findings and caveats: Long-lived donors had more naive CD4+ cells and higher diversity than aged donors. The diversity estimates, figures obtained from one million T cells, were considered underestimates. Older age coincided with a roughly linear decline in TCR beta diversity per million T cells.

In the case of this clonotype: Antigen specificity is unknown.

Alongside a J-beta primer mix, a sample-barcoded 5' primer served in a second PCR lasting about 6 to 12 cycles. TCRdb analysed the 5' RACE reads with MiXCR anew, one entry per CDR3 protein. The table shows fewer than 1.5 million distinct CDR3 sequences, with approximately 42% occurring only once. Germline CDR1 MGHRA, CDR2 YSYEKL. The CDR3 totals 19 residues. The V gene end was trimmed by 3 bases and the J gene end by 5 bases; junction bases not matched to a gene: 19. Peripheral blood samples of 9 to 10 milliliters were drawn from each donor. This sequence was found in a woman younger than 30 in good health. This chain connects TRBV4-1 to TRBJ1-5, with TRBD1 identical over 7 bases. The sequencing sample was made of blood. The CDR3 reads CASSHLRPGTAVVDQPQHF. For the CDR3, the DNA is TGCGCCAGCAGCCACCTGAGGCCGGGGACAGCCGTGGTGGATCAGCCCCAGCATTTT.